Listed below are T cell receptor beta chains from one sample, sequenced in a study of cytomegalovirus exposure and HLA in healthy donors. Some clones are missing from TCRdb's copy, which holds only in-frame ones; the method was immunoSEQ multiplex PCR. The sample holds fewer than 350,000 clones, 70% to 90% seen once. The sample consisted of PBMCs. These TCRs come from a woman younger than 35 in good health and CMV-seronegative. Both conserved end residues are part of each CDR3. D genes are given only for firm matches. Only part of the rows carry a size: once, few, many, or a class if the clone is expanded.

NA	once	TRBJ1-3	TRBV2	TGTGCCAGCATTCGAGCCGGGGGCTCTGGAAACACCATATATTTT	CASIRAGGSGNTIYF
TRBD2	NA	TRBJ2-5	TRBV10-1	TGCGCCAGCAGTACGGCGGGGGGTCCTGAAGAGACCCAGTACTTC	CASSTAGGPEETQYF
NA	NA	TRBJ2-2	TRBV2	TGTGCCAGCATTACCGGTGGTACCGGGGAGCTGTTTTTT	CASITGGTGELFF
NA	NA	TRBJ2-7	TRBV9	TGTGCCAGCAGCCCGGGACTCTCCTACGAGCAGTACTTC	CASSPGLSYEQYF
NA	NA	TRBJ2-3	TRBV13	TGTGCCAGCAGCCACGCCTATACAGGGCCAGATACGCAGTATTTT	CASSHAYTGPDTQYF
NA	NA	TRBJ2-3	TRBV2	TGTGCCGCGGCTCTGGGTGTAGGATTCGATACGCAGTATTTT	CAAALGVGFDTQYF
TRBD2	NA	TRBJ2-7	TRBV5-1	TGCGCCAGCAGCTTGACTAGCGGGGGGGCATCCTACGAGCAGTACTTC	CASSLTSGGASYEQYF
NA	NA	TRBJ1-1	TRBV6-5	TGTGCCAGCAGCGCCGGAGATAGCTTTGAAGCTTTCTTT	CASSAGDSFEAFF
NA	NA	TRBJ2-1	TRBV9	TGTGCCAGCAGCGTAGCTACGGGGGGCGACGAGCAGTTCTTC	CASSVATGGDEQFF
NA	NA	TRBJ2-1	TRBV11-3	TGTGCCAGCAGCTTAGATGAAGCCAATGAGCAGTTCTTC	CASSLDEANEQFF
NA	NA	TRBJ1-1	TRBV6-6	TGTGCCAGCACCGTACAGGAGAACACTGAAGCTTTCTTT	CASTVQENTEAFF
TRBD2	NA	TRBJ2-5	TRBV7-2	TGTGCCAGCAGCTTAACTAGCGGGGGGACGAGGGGGACCCAGTACTTC	CASSLTSGGTRGTQYF
NA	NA	TRBJ1-2	TRBV29-1	TGCAGCGTGGAGACAGAGGGCTACACCTTC	CSVETEGYTF
TRBD1	once	TRBJ2-7	TRBV19	TGTGCCAGTAGCCTTGGGACAGGTGGTGGCTACGAGCAGTACTTC	CASSLGTGGGYEQYF
TRBD1	NA	TRBJ2-7	TRBV11-2	TGTGCCAGCAGCTTAGGCTCGGACAGGGGAGACGAGCAGTACTTC	CASSLGSDRGDEQYF
TRBD1	NA	TRBJ2-7	TRBV4-2	TGTGCCAGCAGCCTGACAGGGGAGGTCAACGAGCAGTACTTC	CASSLTGEVNEQYF
NA	NA	TRBJ2-1	TRBV7-2	TGTGCCAGCAGCCGGACTCGGGGGGCGAGTGAGCAGTTCTTC	CASSRTRGASEQFF
TRBD1	NA	TRBJ1-3	TRBV19	TGTGCCAGTAGGACCGGGACAGACGGAAACACCATATATTTT	CASRTGTDGNTIYF
NA	NA	TRBJ2-1	TRBV7-2	TGTGCCAGCAGCCTGGAGGGGGCGTACAGTAATGAGCAGTTCTTC	CASSLEGAYSNEQFF
NA	NA	TRBJ2-7	TRBV7-9	TGTTCCAGCAGCTTAGAAACAGGCTACGAGCAGTACTTC	CSSSLETGYEQYF
NA	NA	TRBJ1-1	TRBV27	TGTGCCAGCAGTTTTTTTCGTCAGGGGTCGAACACTGAAGCTTTCTTT	CASSFFRQGSNTEAFF
NA	NA	TRBJ1-5	TRBV18	TGTGCCAGCTCGGCAGATATTAGCAATCAGCCCCAGCATTTT	CASSADISNQPQHF
NA	once	TRBJ1-6	TRBV19	TGTGCCAGTAGTGTTATGGGGGGAAATTCACCCCTCCACTTT	CASSVMGGNSPLHF
NA	NA	TRBJ1-1	TRBV29-1	TGCAGCGCTGGATACCTTACGGGACTTTTGAACACTGAAGCTTTCTTT	CSAGYLTGLLNTEAFF
NA	NA	TRBJ1-3	TRBV6-1	TGTGCCAGCAGTGAATCAGGGCTAACAGACTCTGGAAACACCATATATTTT	CASSESGLTDSGNTIYF
NA	NA	TRBJ2-7	TRBV5-1	TGCGCCAGCAGCCGGGGGACAGTTACCTACGAGCAGTACTTC	CASSRGTVTYEQYF
NA	NA	TRBJ1-2	TRBV9	TGTGCCAGCAGCGACACCTTTGGGGGCAGCCTCTATGGCTACACCTTC	CASSDTFGGSLYGYTF
NA	NA	TRBJ1-6	TRBV10-2	TGCGCCAGCAGTGAGTCGGAGAATAATTCACCCCTCCACTTT	CASSESENNSPLHF
NA	NA	TRBJ2-7	TRBV11-2	TGTGCCAGCAGCCCTCTCCAGGGGCCTTCCTACGAGCAGTACTTC	CASSPLQGPSYEQYF
TRBD1	NA	TRBJ2-7	TRBV15	TGTGCCACCAGCATCGGGACAGGGGCCTACGAGCAGTACTTC	CATSIGTGAYEQYF
TRBD1	NA	TRBJ1-2	TRBV19	TGTGCCAGTAGAGGACAGGGGTCGTATGGCTACACCTTC	CASRGQGSYGYTF
TRBD1	NA	TRBJ1-1	TRBV19	TGTGCCAGTAGTCCCCTTACAGGGGGTACTGAAGCTTTCTTT	CASSPLTGGTEAFF
NA	NA	TRBJ1-2	TRBV18	TGTGCCAGCTCACCAAAAATCGGCTCCGACACCGGCTACACCTTC	CASSPKIGSDTGYTF
NA	once	TRBJ1-2	TRBV5-1	TGCGCCAGCAGCTTTGAAACAGGGAGTGGCTACACCTTC	CASSFETGSGYTF
NA	NA	TRBJ2-3	TRBV4-2	TGTGCCAGCAGAGAACAGGTTCTTCCCGGTACGCAGTATTTT	CASREQVLPGTQYF
NA	few	TRBJ1-1	TRBV25-1	TGTGCCAGCAGGACAGCGAACACTGAAGCTTTCTTT	CASRTANTEAFF
NA	once	TRBJ1-6	TRBV19	TGTGCCAGTCTCTCTACGAGTTCAAATTCACCCCTCCACTTT	CASLSTSSNSPLHF
NA	NA	TRBJ2-7	TRBV7-8	TGTGCCAGCAGCCTTGGACAGCCCTACGAGCAGTACTTC	CASSLGQPYEQYF
NA	NA	TRBJ2-7	TRBV6-5	TGTGCCAGCAGTTACTCGCGTCAGGGGAACTACGAGCAGTACTTC	CASSYSRQGNYEQYF
NA	NA	TRBJ1-2	TRBV13	TGTGCCAGCAGCTTTAGTGTTAGCTATGGCTACACCTTC	CASSFSVSYGYTF